The present TCR beta chain was sequenced within a study of regulatory T cells in long-lasting Graves disease. The CDR3 has 15 residues. In germline, CDR1 is SGDLS, CDR2 YYNGEE. Note on this clonotype: Germline is not matched at one junction end, which may reflect a read error.

Time point described: newly diagnosed GD, antithyroid drugs for less than 3 months. Making the TCR library involved RNA that had been extracted from PBMCs. Sequencing libraries for TCR beta were prepared with iRepertoire HTBI primers and Arm-PCR of CDR3 regions. TCRdb analysed the multiplex PCR reads with MiXCR anew, one entry per CDR3 protein. There are roughly 610,000 distinct CDR3 sequences in the sample; about 16% occur only once, and around 12% lies in the top ten. The same specimen was also included in a second study, on T cells in Graves' hyperthyroidism and ophthalmopathy.

V usage is TRBV9 and J usage is TRBJ2-3, with D unresolved. The specimen was peripheral blood mononuclear cells (PBMCs), collected at new diagnosis, from a patient treated with antithyroid drugs. The TCR comes from a man aged 18 to 30 with Graves disease. CDR3 residues: CASSETPGDLDTRYF. In nucleotides, the CDR3 is TGTGCCAGCAGCGAAACCCCGGGTGATTTAGATACGCGGTATTTT. The full variable domain, in which reference TRBV9 and TRBJ2-3 provide the parts outside the CDR3, is DSGVTQTPKHLITATGQRVTLRCSPRSGDLSVYWYQQSLDQGLQFLIQYYNGEERAKGNILERFSAQQFPDLHSELNLSSLELGDSALYFCASSETPGDLDTRYFGPGTRLTVL.